What follows describes a single TCR beta chain. Time point here: persistent/refractory GD, antithyroid drugs over 5 years with positive TRAb. PBMC RNA was the source of the TCR library. V shed 1 base and J shed 3 bases, with 12 bases lying between them. Germline-derived CDR1 and CDR2 are SGHTA and FQGNSA. This CDR3 has 15 residues. The data were obtained in a study of regulatory T cells in long-lasting Graves disease. Both iRepertoire HTBI primers and Arm-PCR of CDR3 regions were used to build the TCR beta libraries. TCRdb ran MiXCR on the multiplex PCR reads and lists one entry per CDR3 protein. This table holds approximately 380,000 distinct CDR3 sequences, 20% found once.

The V and J genes are TRBV7-2 and TRBJ1-1; D unclear. The receptor's source is a female donor with Graves disease. This material consisted of peripheral blood mononuclear cells (PBMCs), taken when the disease was refractory, from a patient treated with antithyroid drugs. The CDR3, as DNA: TGTGCCAGCAGCTTAGAAGGGCCGGGGTACACTGAAGCTTTCTTT. Protein: CASSLEGPGYTEAFF.